This T cell receptor (beta chain) came from a study of PD-1 blockade in classical Hodgkin lymphoma (dated by TCRdb to 2020 to 2021). For context, the study as a whole: Nivolumab dosing was 3 mg/kg intravenously every 2 weeks, continuing until either disease progression or unacceptable toxicity. The study used TCR beta sequencing and CyTOF to define a peripheral blood immune signature of response to PD-1 blockade in classical Hodgkin lymphoma.

About this clone: What this receptor recognizes is not known. Per-base qualities were not stored, and no clone one base away is much larger.

The paper as a whole reports these results and caveats: Baseline TCR diversity was reported to be lower in newly diagnosed patients than in healthy donors, and even lower in relapsed/refractory patients. A significant rise by C4D1 was seen in CD4+ but not CD8+ TCR diversity (p=0.0027 vs p=0.16), with the rise being most apparent in complete responders (p=0.02). The study was restricted to a single clinical trial cohort, and the causes of repertoire differences, possibly disease activity or prior therapy, were left undefined. Lower diversity was seen in patients whose nivolumab began less than 1 year after ASCT, and these patients were left out of later analyses so that immune reconstitution would not confound the results. Baseline diversity similar to that of newly diagnosed patients was observed in trial patients achieving complete response, whereas significantly lower diversity was observed in partial responders and progressors.

Genomic DNA was extracted with the Qiagen DNeasy kit from unsorted PBMCs and from negatively selected CD4+ and CD8+ fractions. Amplification of TCR beta CDR3 regions was done by immunoSEQ multiplex PCR with primers that anneal to V and J segments. Amplification bias was minimized using a synthetic immune receptor repertoire, and residual bias was removed computationally after sequencing. Under the source paper's analysis protocol: Custom Python scripts were used to quantify repertoire diversity as the Shannon entropy index. The unsorted, CD4+ and CD8+ repertoires were each analyzed separately, with the exception of combined analyses, where CD4+ and CD8+ sequences were merged in silico. Clonal expansion was defined as at least a 2-fold frequency increase after treatment relative to C1D1, with a pseudocount of 0.5 for undetected baseline clones. Singleton clones were defined as clones with 0 or 1 copy at C1D1, and non-singleton clones were defined as clones with 2 or more copies. Clones expanded in unsorted samples were annotated as CD4+, CD8+ or unknown by matching protein sequences in sorted samples from the same patient. Wilcoxon tests on paired samples were used to test changes in diversity from C1D1 to C4D1. TCRdb retrieved this table from immuneACCESS and kept in-frame rearrangements only. Not all clones are present; in checked studies, unresolved V genes account for under half, and no reason is known for the remainder. V, J and clone size reflect that table, while D and trimming were determined from the DNA. Present in this sample are about 93,000 clones, about three quarters of which were seen just once. Of the sample, around 8.9% is held by the ten largest clones.

The time point label here, explained by the study, means: cycle 4 day 1 (C4D1), after less than 7 weeks of nivolumab. Every trial patient had relapsed following autologous stem cell transplantation, and prior brentuximab vedotin exposure was what differed among cohorts A, B and C. The trial cohort included 56 patients with relapsed/refractory classical Hodgkin lymphoma, and each patient had a best overall response of complete response, partial response or progressive disease. In the multi-cohort phase II CheckMate 205 trial, trial patients received single-agent nivolumab. An independent review committee assessed best overall response by applying the 2007 International Working Group response criteria. Trial PBMCs were obtained immediately prior to nivolumab initiation (C1D1) and on therapy at cycle 2 day 1 and cycle 4 day 1. Peripheral blood was collected in 8 mL Vacutainer Cell Preparation Tubes, from which PBMCs were isolated by centrifugation and then cryopreserved.

Including cysteine and phenylalanine, the CDR3 has 13 amino acids. Only the CDR3 DNA is retained, 39 bases long and in frame from the first base. A distance of 11 bases separates the germline ends of V and J, which lose 1 base and 9 bases respectively. Per the germline V gene, SGDLS is the CDR1 and YYNGEE is the CDR2. The rearranged chain carries TRBV9 and TRBJ2-1, with the D gene uncertain. This TCR was sampled from a human donor with classical Hodgkin lymphoma. This material consisted of peripheral blood mononuclear cells (PBMCs), taken before the fourth cycle of nivolumab. The bases read TGTGCCAGCAGCGTAACCATAGGCGGTGAGCAGTTCTTC. Translated, it reads CASSVTIGGEQFF.